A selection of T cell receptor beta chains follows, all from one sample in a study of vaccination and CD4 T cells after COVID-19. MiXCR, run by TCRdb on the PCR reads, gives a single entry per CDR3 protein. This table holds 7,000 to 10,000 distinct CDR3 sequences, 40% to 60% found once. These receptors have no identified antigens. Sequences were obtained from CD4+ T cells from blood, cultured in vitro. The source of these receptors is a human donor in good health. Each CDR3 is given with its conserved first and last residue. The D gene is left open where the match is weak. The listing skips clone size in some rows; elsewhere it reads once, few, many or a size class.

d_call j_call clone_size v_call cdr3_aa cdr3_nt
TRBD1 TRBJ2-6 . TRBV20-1 CSARSLGGTGRSGANVLTF TGCAGTGCTAGATCCTTGGGGGGGACAGGGAGGTCTGGGGCCAACGTCCTGACTTTC
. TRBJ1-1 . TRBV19 CASSQSTGKAFF TGTGCCAGTAGCCAATCAACAGGGAAAGCTTTCTTT
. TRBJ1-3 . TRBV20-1 CSAPGGASSGNTIYF TGCAGTGCTCCGGGGGGGGCCAGCTCTGGAAACACCATATATTTT
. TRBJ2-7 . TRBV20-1 CSAFQDSTYEQYF TGCAGTGCTTTCCAAGACAGTACCTACGAGCAGTACTTC
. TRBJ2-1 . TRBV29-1 CSVDPYLAGNEQFF TGCAGCGTTGACCCGTACCTAGCTGGCAATGAGCAGTTCTTC
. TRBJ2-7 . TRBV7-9 CASSLQLYEQYF TGTGCCAGCAGCCTCCAACTTTACGAGCAGTACTTC
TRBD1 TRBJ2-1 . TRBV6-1 CASSPGGLVNNEQFF TGTGCCAGCAGCCCAGGGGGCTTGGTAAACAATGAGCAGTTCTTC
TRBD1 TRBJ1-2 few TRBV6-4 CASSERGDRAGYTF TGTGCCAGCAGTGAACGAGGGGACAGGGCCGGCTACACCTTC
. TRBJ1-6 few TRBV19 CASSLQGGNNSPLHF TGTGCCAGTAGTCTACAGGGAGGCAACAATTCACCCCTCCACTTT
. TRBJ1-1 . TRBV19 CASSIRKWGQNTEAFF TGTGCCAGTAGTATTCGAAAATGGGGACAGAACACTGAAGCTTTCTTT
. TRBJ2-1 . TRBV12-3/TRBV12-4 CASSSVTRTRNEQFF TGTGCCAGCAGTTCCGTGACTAGGACTCGCAATGAGCAGTTCTTC
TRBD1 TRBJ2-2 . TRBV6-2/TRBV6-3 CASSYSGTGATGELFF TGTGCCAGCAGTTACTCAGGGACAGGTGCCACCGGGGAGCTGTTTTTT
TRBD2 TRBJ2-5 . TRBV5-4 CASSFSSGGVETQYF TGTGCCAGCAGCTTTTCTAGCGGGGGGGTGGAGACCCAGTACTTC
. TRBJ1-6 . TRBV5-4 CASSPSAESSPLHF TGTGCCAGCAGCCCATCAGCAGAGAGTTCACCCCTCCACTTT
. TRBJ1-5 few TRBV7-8 CASSLEVARVGQPQHF TGTGCCAGCAGCTTAGAAGTGGCCAGGGTAGGTCAGCCCCAGCATTTT
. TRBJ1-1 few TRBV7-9 CASSLVSGFIEAFF TGTGCCAGCAGCTTAGTTAGTGGTTTTATTGAAGCTTTCTTT
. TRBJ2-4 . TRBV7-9 CASSLIREKNIQYF TGTGCCAGCAGCTTAATCCGGGAGAAAAACATTCAGTACTTC
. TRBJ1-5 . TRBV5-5 CASSLDVTENQPQHF TGTGCCAGCAGCTTGGACGTGACAGAGAATCAGCCCCAGCATTTT
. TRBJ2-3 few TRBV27 CASSLATRGPDTQYF TGTGCCAGCAGTTTAGCCACCAGGGGACCAGATACGCAGTATTTT
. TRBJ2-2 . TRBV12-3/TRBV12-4 CASSFTGSGELFF TGTGCCAGCAGTTTTACGGGCTCCGGGGAGCTGTTTTTT
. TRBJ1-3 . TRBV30 CAWSPSSGNTIYF TGTGCCTGGAGTCCCTCCTCTGGAAACACCATATATTTT
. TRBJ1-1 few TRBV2 CASSEGYKGSTEAFF TGTGCCAGCAGTGAAGGGTATAAGGGATCCACTGAAGCTTTCTTT
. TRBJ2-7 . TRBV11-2 CASSLLVEQYF TGTGCCAGCAGCTTATTGGTCGAGCAGTACTTC
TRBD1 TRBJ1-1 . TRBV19 CASSIHGTGVKNTEAFF TGTGCCAGTAGTATCCACGGTACAGGGGTGAAGAACACTGAAGCTTTCTTT
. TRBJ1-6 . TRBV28 CASRAALSYNSPLHF TGTGCCAGCAGGGCAGCTCTCTCCTATAATTCACCCCTCCACTTT
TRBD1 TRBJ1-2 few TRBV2 CASIRTGDYTF TGTGCCAGCATTCGGACAGGGGACTACACCTTC
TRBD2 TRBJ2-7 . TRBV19 CASSPDLTRGGYEQYF TGTGCCAGTAGTCCGGACCTTACGCGGGGGGGCTACGAGCAGTACTTC
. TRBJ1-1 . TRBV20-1 CSARGTPSEAFF TGCAGTGCTAGGGGGACGCCCTCCGAAGCTTTCTTT
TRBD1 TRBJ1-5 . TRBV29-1 CSVVTGGTGYGPQHF TGCAGCGTTGTAACCGGGGGGACAGGGTACGGGCCCCAGCATTTT
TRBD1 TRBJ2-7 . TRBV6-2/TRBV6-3 CASRRDSYAYEQYF TGTGCCAGCAGGAGGGACAGCTATGCCTACGAGCAGTACTTC
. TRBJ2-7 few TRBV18 CASSPLGYEQYF TGTGCCAGCTCACCACTAGGGTACGAGCAGTACTTC
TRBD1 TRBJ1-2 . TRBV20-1 CSARLDRGYGYTF TGCAGTGCTAGACTGGACAGGGGGTATGGCTACACCTTC
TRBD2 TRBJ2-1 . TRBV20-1 CSATTSGRFGSYNEQFF TGCAGTGCTACAACTAGCGGGAGGTTCGGCTCCTACAATGAGCAGTTCTTC
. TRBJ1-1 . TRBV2 CASFPDLNTEAFF TGTGCCAGCTTTCCGGATTTGAACACTGAAGCTTTCTTT
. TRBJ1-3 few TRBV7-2 CASSHYARGGLGNTIYF TGTGCCAGCAGCCATTACGCGAGGGGGGGGCTAGGAAACACCATATATTTT
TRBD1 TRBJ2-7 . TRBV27 CASRGQVRGGEQYF TGTGCCAGCAGAGGACAGGTCCGCGGTGGGGAGCAGTACTTC
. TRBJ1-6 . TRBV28 CASRQDTYYNSPLHF TGTGCCAGCAGGCAAGACACCTACTATAATTCACCCCTCCACTTT